Following are 30 T cell receptor beta chains from one sample sequenced in a study of blood T cell repertoires in COVID-19. Data came from immunoSEQ multiplex PCR; TCRdb stores just in-frame clones and leaves some out. The profile shows almost 100,000 clones, roughly 86% of them singletons. The specimen sequenced was peripheral blood. Receptors were obtained from a man aged 50 or older with acute or convalescent COVID-19.

V and J are TRBV11-1 and TRBJ2-4; tentative D call: TRBD2 (5 bases). Germline values: CDR1 SGHAT, CDR2 FQDESV (reference sequence). This CDR3 is 13 amino acids long. Trimming took 5 bases from V and 8 from J, leaving 13 bases between them. The CDR3 DNA sequence: TGTGCCAGCAGCCACACTAGTGAGGACATTCAGTACTTC. Its protein is CASSHTSEDIQYF.

This clone occurred once. The V and J genes are TRBV5-4 and TRBJ2-5; D possibly corresponds to TRBD2 (6 bases). Germline CDR1 and CDR2: SGHNT and YYREEE (reference sequence). V was clipped by 2 bases and J by 0 bases, with 8 bases between them. This CDR3 has 14 residues. CDR3 protein: CASSFRGNQETQYF. The CDR3 nucleotides are TGTGCCAGCAGCTTCCGCGGGAACCAAGAGACCCAGTACTTC.

V gene TRBV7-2 combines with J gene TRBJ2-3; 8 nucleotides line up with TRBD2. V was clipped by 3 bases and J by 4 bases; unmatched bases: 0. Germline V gene sequence: CDR1 SGHTA, CDR2 FQGNSA. The CDR3 has 13 residues. The CDR3 sequence: CASSFGRADTQYF. The CDR3 nucleotides read TGTGCCAGCAGCTTCGGGAGGGCAGATACGCAGTATTTT.

The chain has TRBV19 and TRBJ2-1, with 10 nucleotides matching TRBD2. Germline V gene lookup returns CDR1 LNHDA and CDR2 SQIVND (reference sequence). Trimming at V came to 5 bases and at J to 1 base, leaving 8 bases not matched to a gene. This CDR3 contains 17 residues. CDR3 region: CASSVSSGRSSYNEQFF. The CDR3, as DNA: TGTGCCAGTAGTGTCTCTAGCGGGAGAAGTTCCTACAATGAGCAGTTCTTC.

The chain employs TRBV7-8 and TRBJ2-7; TRBD1 agrees at 10 bases. Germline trimming cut 3 bases from V and 4 bases from J; bases unmatched to any gene: 9. This CDR3 comprises 16 residues. Per germline, CDR1 SGHVS and CDR2 FQNEAQ. CDR3 nucleotide sequence: TGTGCCAGCAGCTTCCCGGGACAGGGGCTTAGGTACGAGCAGTACTTC. Protein product: CASSFPGQGLRYEQYF.

V usage is TRBV19 and J usage is TRBJ2-7, with 11 bases that match TRBD1. This CDR3 has 14 amino acids. Germline V gene lookup returns CDR1 LNHDA and CDR2 SQIVND (reference sequence). J lost 3 bases, V lost 6 bases, and 4 bases had no gene match. The CDR3 spells CASRPGQGGYEQYF. In nucleotides, the CDR3 is TGTGCCAGTAGGCCGGGACAGGGGGGCTACGAGCAGTACTTC.

V usage is TRBV28 and J usage is TRBJ1-1, with D unresolved. The germline V gene has CDR1 MDHEN and CDR2 SYDVKM. Trimming stripped 5 bases from V and 1 base from J, with 8 bases between. The length of the CDR3 is 13 residues. CDR3 sequence reads: CASSNSGNTEAFF. In DNA form, the CDR3 reads TGTGCCAGCAGTAACAGTGGGAACACTGAAGCTTTCTTT.

This clone was detected only once. The chain uses TRBV6-1 and TRBJ2-7; tentatively, D is TRBD2 (5 bases). There are 15 residues in the CDR3. V was pared by 3 bases and J by 6 bases, with 18 bases between. CDR1 MNHNS and CDR2 SASEGT come from the germline V gene. In nucleotides, the CDR3 is TGTGCCAGCAGTGATCCTCCCAGAGGAGGCATCGAGCAGTACTTC. This translates into CASSDPPRGGIEQYF.

The V call is TRBV27, the J call TRBJ2-1, with 7 nucleotides matching TRBD2. This CDR3 region has 16 residues. Germline assignment: CDR1 MNHEY and CDR2 SMNVEV (reference sequence). The V segment lost 1 base and the J segment 3 bases; nucleotides outside the gene matches: 6. The CDR3 nucleotides are TGTGCCAGCAGTTTATTGGCGGGAGTTCGCTACAATGAGCAGTTCTTC. The encoded protein is CASSLLAGVRYNEQFF.

This clone has more than one count but fewer than ten. CDR3 nucleotides: TGCGCCAGCAGCCAAGAGTCAGGTACCTACGAGCAGTACTTC. Amino acids: CASSQESGTYEQYF. V gene TRBV4-1 combines with J gene TRBJ2-7, with no clear D. CDR3 length: 14 amino acids. Trimming removed 0 bases at V and 2 bases at J, with 8 bases between. The germline V gene has CDR1 MGHRA and CDR2 YSYEKL.

The CDR3 region is CASSPPGQGRTEAFF. The CDR3 DNA reads as TGTGCCAGTAGCCCCCCGGGACAGGGGAGGACTGAAGCTTTCTTT. This chain connects TRBV19 to TRBJ1-1; 10 positions match TRBD1. J was trimmed by 5 bases and V by 6 bases; bases with no gene match: 9. The CDR3 is made up of 15 amino acids. Per germline, CDR1 LNHDA and CDR2 SQIVND (reference sequence).

The rearrangement joins TRBV5-1 to TRBJ1-2; D unclear. V lost 2 bases to trimming and J lost 3 bases, with 8 bases between them. The CDR3 loop spans 13 amino acids. Germline-derived CDR1 and CDR2 are SGHRS and YFSETQ. The CDR3 sequence: CASSFMSDYGYTF. The CDR3 nucleotides read TGCGCCAGCAGCTTCATGAGTGACTATGGCTACACCTTC.

The chain carries TRBV10-3 and TRBJ2-1, with D maybe TRBD1 (6 bases). Trimming removed 4 bases from V and 2 bases from J, with 12 bases in between. The CDR3 consists of 15 residues. Germline lookup yields CDR1 ENHRY and CDR2 SYGVKD. CDR3 in amino acids: CAISALGQAYNEQFF. Written as DNA, the CDR3 is TGTGCCATCAGTGCTTTGGGACAAGCCTACAATGAGCAGTTCTTC.

This chain links TRBV7-2 with TRBJ1-1, with a possible D match to TRBD1 (6 bases). This CDR3 spans 15 amino acids. Germline CDR1 SGHTA, CDR2 FQGNSA. The V end lost 5 bases, the J end lost 4 bases, and 17 bases lay between the germline ends. DNA for the CDR3: TGTGCCAGCAGCGCCCAGACAGGTTGGGGCACTGAAGCTTTCTTT. Its translation: CASSAQTGWGTEAFF.

The CDR3 DNA is TGTGCCAGCAGGTTTGCGGGACTCCAAGAGACCCAGTACTTC. Translation: CASRFAGLQETQYF. The rearrangement links TRBV11-2 to TRBJ2-5, with TRBD2 as a possible D gene (6 bases). In germline, CDR1 is SGHAT, CDR2 FQNNGV. The ends were cut back, 6 bases at V and 1 base at J, with 12 bases in the middle. This CDR3 has 14 residues.

Worth noting for this clone: The same CDR3 is also encoded by other DNA sequences in this sample. This chain links TRBV11-2 with TRBJ2-7; 9 bases match TRBD1. CDR1 SGHAT and CDR2 FQNNGV come from the germline V gene. The CDR3 loop spans 13 amino acids. The V segment lost 7 bases and the J segment 6 bases; nucleotides outside the gene matches: 7. CDR3 nucleotide sequence: TGTGCCAGCAACCGAGACAGGGGGACCGAGCAGTACTTC. It encodes CASNRDRGTEQYF. The variable domain in full, completed from reference TRBV11-2 and TRBJ2-7, reads EAGVAQSPRYKIIEKRQSVAFWCNPISGHATLYWYQQILGQGPKLLIQFQNNGVVDDSQLPKDRFSAERLKGVDSTLKIQPAKLEDSAVYLCASNRDRGTEQYFGPGTRLTVT.

In its sample, this clone was seen once. The V call is TRBV7-3, the J call TRBJ2-3, with TRBD2 as a possible D gene (6 bases). Germline CDR1 SGHTA, CDR2 FQGTGA. V lost 2 bases and J 4 bases, leaving 13 bases between the germline ends. The CDR3 has 15 amino acids. The CDR3 protein is CASSLDGGNADTQYF. Written as DNA, the CDR3 is TGTGCCAGCAGCTTAGACGGGGGAAACGCAGATACGCAGTATTTT.

This chain uses TRBV15 with TRBJ2-5; no firm D call. Germline values: CDR1 LNHNV, CDR2 YYDKDF (reference sequence). V dropped 3 bases and J dropped 4 bases, with 15 bases sitting between them. This CDR3 is built from 15 residues. CDR3 coding DNA: TGTGCCACCAGCAGCGACTGGGTCCGCCGAGAGACCCAGTACTTC. It translates to CATSSDWVRRETQYF.

The V call is TRBV7-6, the J call TRBJ1-5, with D hard to call. The germline V and J ends were trimmed by 5 bases and 2 bases, with 10 bases remaining between them. The CDR3 contains 14 residues. The V gene's germline CDR1 is SGHVS and CDR2 FNYEAQ. CDR3 DNA sequence: TGTGCCAGCAGCCCGGGGATGGGCAATCAGCCCCAGCATTTT. Amino acid sequence: CASSPGMGNQPQHF.

The chain has TRBV5-6 and TRBJ2-3; TRBD1 might be the D (5 bases). The V end was cut by 0 bases, the J end by 0 bases, with 11 bases between. The germline V gene encodes CDR1 SGHDT and CDR2 YYEEEE. The CDR3 is 16 residues long. The chain's CDR3 is CASSLDRRLSTDTQYF. The CDR3 nucleotides read TGTGCCAGCAGCTTGGACAGGCGGCTTAGCACAGATACGCAGTATTTT.

V usage is TRBV10-2 and J usage is TRBJ2-1, with 7 bases matching TRBD2. The CDR3 contains 13 residues. Germline V gene data show CDR1 as WSHSY and CDR2 as SAAADI. V lost 7 bases to trimming and J lost 6 bases; unmatched junction nucleotides: 6. The CDR3 region is CASKGGSRNEQFF. CDR3 nucleotides: TGCGCCAGCAAGGGCGGGAGTCGCAATGAGCAGTTCTTC.

This clone occurred a few times. The chain has TRBV29-1 and TRBJ2-7; TRBD2 matches at 9 bases. The CDR3 spans 13 residues. V gave up 5 bases and J gave up 3 bases; unmatched junction bases: 5. Germline V CDR1 and CDR2: SQVTM, ANQGSEA. The CDR3 spells CSVWGSGSYEQYF. DNA of the CDR3: TGCAGCGTTTGGGGTAGCGGGAGCTACGAGCAGTACTTC.

V is TRBV2 and J is TRBJ2-2, with 9 bases lining up with TRBD2. CDR3 length: 14 residues. The V gene end was trimmed by 4 bases and the J gene end by 7 bases; junction bases not matched to a gene: 4. CDR1 and CDR2 (germline): SNHLY, FYNNEI. The CDR3, as DNA: TGTGCCAGCAGTGGCCTAGCGGGACACGGGGAGCTGTTTTTT. Protein sequence: CASSGLAGHGELFF.

The chain carries TRBV6-5 and TRBJ1-1, with 10 bases matching TRBD1. CDR1 and CDR2 from the germline V gene are MNHEY and SVGAGI. The ends lost 4 bases at V and 4 bases at J; junction bases unmatched: 6. The CDR3 has 15 amino acids. The chain's CDR3 is CASSSRTGGGTEAFF. CDR3 bases: TGTGCCAGCAGTTCCCGGACAGGGGGAGGCACTGAAGCTTTCTTT.

This chain joins TRBV29-1 and TRBJ1-5, with D maybe TRBD1 (5 bases). Trimming took 4 bases from V and 5 from J, leaving 15 bases between them. CDR3 length: 14 amino acids. Germline CDR1 is SQVTM and CDR2 is ANQGSEA. CDR3 in amino acids: CSVVGATRDQPQHF. In DNA form, the CDR3 reads TGCAGCGTTGTCGGAGCGACCAGGGATCAGCCCCAGCATTTT.

This clone has a single count. The genes are TRBV5-1 and TRBJ2-2; 13 positions match TRBD2. The CDR3 has 15 amino acids. In germline, CDR1 is SGHRS, CDR2 YFSETQ. The V and J ends lost 4 bases and 6 bases, in that order; junction bases with no gene match: 3. This CDR3 reads CASSTGLAGAGELFF. The CDR3 DNA is TGCGCCAGCAGCACCGGACTAGCGGGAGCCGGGGAGCTGTTTTTT.

The V and J genes are TRBV28 and TRBJ2-7, with 15 bases fitting TRBD2. Germline V lookup: CDR1 MDHEN, CDR2 SYDVKM. V shed 6 bases and J 3 bases; nucleotides not matched to a gene: 6. The CDR3 is made up of 16 amino acids. The DNA for the CDR3 is TGTGCCAGCAGCGCTGGGACTAGCGGGAGGAGCTACGAGCAGTACTTC. It codes for CASSAGTSGRSYEQYF.

This rearrangement joins TRBV15 to TRBJ2-3; D ambiguous. The CDR3 contains 15 residues. Trimming cost V 1 base and J 0 bases, with 8 bases left between them. The germline V gene encodes CDR1 LNHNV and CDR2 YYDKDF (reference sequence). CDR3 nucleotide sequence: TGTGCCACCAGCAGAGGGCAGGCGAGCACAGATACGCAGTATTTT. Translating gives CATSRGQASTDTQYF.

There are a few counts of this clone. The rearrangement joins TRBV19 to TRBJ1-1; 8 bases align to TRBD1. The germline CDR1 and CDR2 sequences are LNHDA and SQIVND (reference sequence). The CDR3 is 15 residues long. V dropped 6 bases and J dropped 4; count of bases not matched to a gene: 10. CDR3 nucleotides: TGTGCCAGTAGAGACCTAGACAGGGGCGCCACTGAAGCTTTCTTT. This codes for CASRDLDRGATEAFF.

The rearrangement uses TRBV6-5 and TRBJ2-1, with a weak D call TRBD1 (5 bases). This CDR3 contains 11 residues. V lost 7 bases and J lost 8, with 9 bases in between. Germline V lookup: CDR1 MNHEY, CDR2 SVGAGI. The CDR3 sequence: CASTQQDEQFF. The CDR3 DNA is TGTGCCAGCACCCAACAGGATGAGCAGTTCTTC.